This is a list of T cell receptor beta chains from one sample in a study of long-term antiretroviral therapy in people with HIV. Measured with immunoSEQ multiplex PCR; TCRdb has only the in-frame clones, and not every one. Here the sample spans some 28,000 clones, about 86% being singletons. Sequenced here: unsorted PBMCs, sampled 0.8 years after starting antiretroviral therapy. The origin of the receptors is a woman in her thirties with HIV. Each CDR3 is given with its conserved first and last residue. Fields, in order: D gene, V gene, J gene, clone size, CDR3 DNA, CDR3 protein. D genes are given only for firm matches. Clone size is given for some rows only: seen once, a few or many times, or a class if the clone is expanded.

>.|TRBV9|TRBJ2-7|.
TGTGCCAGCAGCGTTGGGGTAGGAGAGCAGTACTTC
CASSVGVGEQYF
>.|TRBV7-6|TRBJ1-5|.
TGTGCCAGCAGCTTTTCAGGGGGCAATCAGCCCCAGCATTTT
CASSFSGGNQPQHF
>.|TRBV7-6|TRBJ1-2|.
TGTGCCAGCAGCTCCGGGACAAACTATGGCTACACCTTC
CASSSGTNYGYTF
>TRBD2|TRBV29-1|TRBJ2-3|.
TGCAGCGTTGAAGATCGGTTCCCACCACTAGCGGGGGTTCATACGCAGTATTTT
CSVEDRFPPLAGVHTQYF
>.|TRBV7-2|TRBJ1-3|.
TGTGCCAGCAGCCATTTCCGGGCCCCTGGAAACACCATATATTTT
CASSHFRAPGNTIYF
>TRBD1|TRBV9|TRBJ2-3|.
TGTGCCAGCAGCATGGGGGGGACAGGGACAGATACGCAGTATTTT
CASSMGGTGTDTQYF
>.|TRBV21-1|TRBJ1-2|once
TGTGCCAGCAGCAAGCGGCTCCCTCGTCCCTATGGCTACACCTTC
CASSKRLPRPYGYTF
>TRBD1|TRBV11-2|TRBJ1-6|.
TGTGCCAGCAGCTCCCCGACAGGGTTAAATTCACCCCTCCACTTT
CASSSPTGLNSPLHF
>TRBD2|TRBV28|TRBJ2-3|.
TGTGCCAGCAGTTTATTAGCTCGGACTAGCGGTAGCACAGATACGCAGTATTTT
CASSLLARTSGSTDTQYF
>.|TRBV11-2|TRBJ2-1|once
TGTGCCAGCAGCTTTAGGGGCTCCTACAATGAGCAGTTCTTC
CASSFRGSYNEQFF
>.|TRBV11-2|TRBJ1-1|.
TGTGCCAGCAGGATACAGGGCGGTGTCTCTGAAGCTTTCTTT
CASRIQGGVSEAFF
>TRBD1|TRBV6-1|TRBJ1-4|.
TGTGCCAGCACAGGGACAGGGAGACTCGGTGAAAAACTGTTTTTT
CASTGTGRLGEKLFF
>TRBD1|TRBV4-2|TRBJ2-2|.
TGTGCCAGCAGCCAAGATATAGGACAGGGGCTCGCCGGGGAGCTGTTTTTT
CASSQDIGQGLAGELFF
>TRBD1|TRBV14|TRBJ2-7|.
TGTGCCAGCAGCCAAGGCGAGACAGGGGATAGCTCCTACGAGCAGTACTTC
CASSQGETGDSSYEQYF
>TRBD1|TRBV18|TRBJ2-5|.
TGTGCCAGCTCGTCGACAGGGAACAAAGAGACCCAGTACTTC
CASSSTGNKETQYF
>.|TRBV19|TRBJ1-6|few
TGTGCCAGTAGACTCGGGGGTGCTCGTTCACCCCTCCACTTT
CASRLGGARSPLHF
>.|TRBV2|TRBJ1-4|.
TGTGCCAGCAGCGGAGGGGTAGCTAATGAAAAACTGTTTTTT
CASSGGVANEKLFF
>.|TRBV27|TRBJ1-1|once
TGTGCCAGCAGCCAACTGCCCAACACTGAAGCTTTCTTT
CASSQLPNTEAFF
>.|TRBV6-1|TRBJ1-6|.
TGTGCCAGCAGTGAACGCAGGGGTCATTCACCCCTCCACTTT
CASSERRGHSPLHF
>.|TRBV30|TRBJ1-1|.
TGTGCCTGGAGTGTACACTCCGCCTTTAGGGGCACTGAAGCTTTCTTT
CAWSVHSAFRGTEAFF
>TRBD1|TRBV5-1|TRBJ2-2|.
TGCGCCAGCAGCACAGGGGACCCGAACACCGGGGAGCTGTTTTTT
CASSTGDPNTGELFF
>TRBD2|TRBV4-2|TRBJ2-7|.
TGTGCCAGCAGCCCATTGGTAGGGACTAGCTGGTACGAGCAGTACTTC
CASSPLVGTSWYEQYF
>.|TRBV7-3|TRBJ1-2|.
TGTGCCAGCAGCTCGGGAGTTTACGGGGGCTACACCTTC
CASSSGVYGGYTF
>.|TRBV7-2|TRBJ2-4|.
TGTGCCAGCAGCTTAGGGCAGGCTGACATTCAGTACTTC
CASSLGQADIQYF
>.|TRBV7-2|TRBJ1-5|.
TGTGCCAGCAGCGCCTACCCTCTTGGCCAGCCCCAGCATTTT
CASSAYPLGQPQHF
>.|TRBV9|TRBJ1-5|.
TGTGCCAGCAGCTCTCAGGGTTCTCGAAATCAGCCCCAGCATTTT
CASSSQGSRNQPQHF
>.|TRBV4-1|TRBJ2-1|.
TGCGCCAGCAGCCAAATTACCTACAATGAGCAGTTCTTC
CASSQITYNEQFF
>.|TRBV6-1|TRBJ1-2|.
TGTGCCAGCAGTGTACGGGACACAGGATTAGCTAACTATGGCTACACCTTC
CASSVRDTGLANYGYTF
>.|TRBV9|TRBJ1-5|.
TGTGCCAGCAGCGTATGGGACGGTAATCAGCCCCAGCATTTT
CASSVWDGNQPQHF
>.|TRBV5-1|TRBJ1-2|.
TGCGCCAGCAGCGCCACCAGAGCATTTAACTATGGCTACACCTTC
CASSATRAFNYGYTF
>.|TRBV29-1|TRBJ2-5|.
TGCAGCGCCCTGGGTCAGGGACAAGAGACCCAGTACTTC
CSALGQGQETQYF
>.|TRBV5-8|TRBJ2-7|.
TGTGCCAGCAGCTTCTCAGGGGGGAACTACGAGCAGTACTTC
CASSFSGGNYEQYF
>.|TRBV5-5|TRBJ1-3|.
TGTGCCAGCAGCTTAGAGGGGGGTTCTGGAAACACCATATATTTT
CASSLEGGSGNTIYF
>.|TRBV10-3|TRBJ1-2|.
TGTGCCATCAGTCGGCAGGGAAGCTATGGCTACACCTTC
CAISRQGSYGYTF
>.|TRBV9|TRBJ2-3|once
TGTGCCAGCAGCGTAGCGAGTCTTTCTAGCACAGATACGCAGTATTTT
CASSVASLSSTDTQYF
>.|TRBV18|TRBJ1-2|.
TGTGCCAGCTCACCACTGAGCAGGGTCGACTATGGCTACACCTTC
CASSPLSRVDYGYTF
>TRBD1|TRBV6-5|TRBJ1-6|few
TGTGCCAGCAGATGGGACAGGCTAAATTCACCCCTCCACTTT
CASRWDRLNSPLHF
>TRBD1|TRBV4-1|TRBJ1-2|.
TGCGCCAGCAGCCCTATCGGACAGGGAAACACTAACTATGGCTACACCTTC
CASSPIGQGNTNYGYTF
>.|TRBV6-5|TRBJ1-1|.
TGTGCCAGCCAGGGACTCTTTGGCACTGAAGCTTTCTTT
CASQGLFGTEAFF
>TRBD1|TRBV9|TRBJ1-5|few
TGTGCCAGCAGCGTAGGACAGGGGCAGGATCAGCCCCAGCATTTT
CASSVGQGQDQPQHF
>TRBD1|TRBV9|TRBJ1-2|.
TGTGCCAGCAGCGTAGACGGGGACAGATATGGCTACACCTTC
CASSVDGDRYGYTF